The 6 T cell receptor beta chains presented below share a single source sample, sequenced in a study of beta chain features in type 1 diabetes. Study outcomes and limitations: Within each of all four CD4+ subsets, Type 1 diabetes patients had TCRB CDR3s that were moderately but significantly shorter.

Since all of the isolated RNA was reverse transcribed, expressed TCRB transcripts were what got sequenced. This table comes from immunoSEQ multiplex PCR, and its TCRdb copy is limited to in-frame clones, with some not included. This table has some 190,000 clones, about 8% appearing once. What these receptors recognize is not known. Specimen: central memory CD4+ T cells from blood. The receptors originated from a woman in her forties with type 1 diabetes.

This clone was detected a few times. This chain joins TRBV29-1 and TRBJ2-7; 7 nucleotides match TRBD2. Trimming cost V 4 bases and J 9 bases; bases outside gene matches: 12. This CDR3 has 13 residues. The germline CDR1 and CDR2 sequences are SQVTM and ANQGSEA. For the CDR3, the DNA is TGCAGCGTTGCCCGGGAGGCGTTGGGTGCGCAGTACTTC. Protein: CSVAREALGAQYF.

This clone was seen only a few times. This rearrangement joins TRBV27 to TRBJ1-2; D gene ambiguous. CDR1 and CDR2 from the germline V gene are MNHEY and SMNVEV (reference sequence). The V end lost 3 bases, the J end lost 6 bases, and 11 bases lay between the germline ends. The CDR3 spans 13 residues. The CDR3 nucleotides read TGTGCCAGCAGTTTTACAGAGAGAGATGGCTACACCTTC. This translates into CASSFTERDGYTF.

This clone turned up a few times. The gene calls are TRBV5-6 and TRBJ2-5; the D is unclear. The germline V gene encodes CDR1 SGHDT and CDR2 YYEEEE. The V end lost 5 bases, the J end lost 4 bases, and 24 bases lay between the germline ends. CDR3 size: 17 residues. As DNA, the CDR3 is TGTGCCAGCAGTTTTCTCAAGTCTAGGTCGGCGGTAGAGACCCAGTACTTC. Protein sequence: CASSFLKSRSAVETQYF.

The chain links TRBV4-2 to TRBJ2-2; 14 nucleotides agree with TRBD2. The J segment lost 6 bases and the V segment lost 5 bases, leaving 2 bases of the junction unmatched. The CDR3 runs to 15 residues. Germline lookup yields CDR1 LGHNA and CDR2 YNFKEQ. The CDR3 region has the DNA TGTGCCAGCAGCAAGGGACTAGCGGGAGCCGGGGAGCTGTTTTTT. Translating it yields CASSKGLAGAGELFF.

The V gene is TRBV10-3, the J gene TRBJ1-2; D gene unclear. The CDR3 covers 11 residues. The V end was cut by 8 bases, the J end by 7 bases, with 11 bases between. Per the germline V gene, CDR1 is ENHRY and CDR2 is SYGVKD. CDR3 coding DNA: TGTGCCATCGGGTCTGGAGGTGGCTACACCTTC. Translated, it gives CAIGSGGGYTF.

With regard to this clone: The sample carries other DNA sequences with the same CDR3. V gene TRBV2 combines with J gene TRBJ2-7; TRBD1 matches at 7 bases. Looked up from germline, CDR1 is SNHLY and CDR2 is FYNNEI. The V and J ends lost 6 bases and 4 bases, in that order; junction bases with no gene match: 3. The CDR3 totals 12 residues. The CDR3 DNA is TGTGCCAGCAGGGAGACAGGGTACGAGCAGTACTTC. This encodes CASRETGYEQYF.